These 11 T cell receptor beta chains were sequenced from one sample in a study of spatial heterogeneity in lung cancer. Time point indicated: sample taken at primary tumor resection. Study-level findings and limits: Intratumoral expanded alpha and beta TCR counts were found to track tumor mutation counts.

TCRdb fed the 5' RACE reads into MiXCR, producing one record per CDR3 protein. The table records roughly 19,000 distinct CDR3 sequences, less than 20% of them present only once. These receptors lack a known antigen. The sample consisted of lung tumor tissue, taken at surgery. The source is a female donor with early-stage non-small cell lung cancer.

This chain connects TRBV13 to TRBJ2-6; D is perhaps TRBD2 (6 bases). The V gene's germline CDR1 is PRHDT and CDR2 FYEKMQ (reference sequence). CDR3 size: 19 residues. Trimming pared 5 bases from V and 0 bases from J, leaving 20 bases between. In nucleotides, the CDR3 is TGTGCCAGCAGCCCCCGGCGGGGCCTTTTAGGCTCTGGGGCCAACGTCCTGACTTTC. Its translation: CASSPRRGLLGSGANVLTF.

The chain couples TRBV5-6 to TRBJ2-5, with D possibly matching TRBD1 (5 bases). Germline-derived CDR1 and CDR2 are SGHDT and YYEEEE. This CDR3 has 15 amino acids. Between the trimmed V and J ends, which lost 4 bases and 0 bases, there was a span of 13 bases. The CDR3 reads CASSPLGRDQETQYF. CDR3 DNA: TGTGCCAGCAGCCCCCTTGGCAGGGACCAAGAGACCCAGTACTTC.

This clonotype was counted many times. The V and J genes are TRBV27 and TRBJ2-7; D is unresolved. Trimming took 5 bases from V and 5 from J, leaving 22 bases between them. The CDR3 runs to 16 residues. Germline lookup yields CDR1 MNHEY and CDR2 SMNVEV (reference sequence). CDR3 amino acids: CASSHGSTAFPDEQYF. Here the CDR3 DNA reads TGTGCCAGCAGTCACGGCTCCACCGCCTTTCCTGACGAGCAGTACTTC.

This clonotype was recorded many times. The chain's CDR3 is CASSFRGSDTQYF. The CDR3 DNA reads as TGTGCCAGCAGCTTTAGGGGATCAGATACGCAGTATTTT. This rearrangement joins TRBV5-6 to TRBJ2-3; TRBD1 might be the D (5 bases). The CDR3 is made up of 13 amino acids. CDR1 is SGHDT and CDR2 is YYEEEE in the germline V gene. Trimming pared 2 bases from V and 4 bases from J, leaving 8 bases between. Using reference TRBV5-6 and TRBJ2-3 for the parts outside the CDR3, the full variable domain is DAGVTQSPTHLIKTRGQQVTLRCSPKSGHDTVSWYQQALGQGPQFIFQYYEEEERQRGNFPDRFSGHQFPNYSSELNVNALLLGDSALYLCASSFRGSDTQYFGPGTRLTVL.

This clonotype was seen more than once but under ten times. This chain links TRBV20-1 with TRBJ2-7; D unclear. Germline CDR1 DFQATT, CDR2 SNEGSKA (reference sequence). V was trimmed by 8 bases and J by 5 bases, leaving 13 bases between them. The length of the CDR3 is 11 residues. The CDR3 nucleotides read TGCAGTTCTTACTTAACCAACGAGCAGTACTTC. Encoded protein: CSSYLTNEQYF.

This clonotype was seen ten or more times. The rearrangement uses TRBV12-3 or TRBV12-4 and TRBJ2-4; 7 nucleotides line up with TRBD2. The CDR3 has 14 amino acids. V lost 6 bases, J lost 6 bases, and 8 bases stayed unmatched. The CDR3 nucleotides are TGTGCCAGCAGGCCTGGACTAGAGGGAAACATTCAGTACTTC. Residues: CASRPGLEGNIQYF.

Worth noting for this clonotype: It may be a read error: a sequence one base away is much more abundant. This chain links TRBV28 with TRBJ2-7; D possibly corresponds to TRBD2 (5 bases). The CDR3 runs to 15 residues. Germline CDR1 and CDR2: MDHEN and SYDVKM. CDR3: CTSSLWEPGYYEQYF. The CDR3 nucleotides read TGTACCAGCAGTTTATGGGAGCCCGGTTACTACGAGCAGTACTTC.

V gene TRBV11-2 combines with J gene TRBJ2-3; TRBD2 matches 8 bases. The ends lost 0 bases at V and 2 bases at J; junction bases unmatched: 4. The CDR3 sequence is 16 residues long. CDR1 SGHAT and CDR2 FQNNGV come from the germline V gene. CDR3 loop: CASSLDSGTFTDTQYF. The CDR3 nucleotides read TGTGCCAGCAGCTTAGATAGCGGGACCTTCACAGATACGCAGTATTTT. Supplemented by reference TRBV11-2 and TRBJ2-3, the full variable domain reads EAGVAQSPRYKIIEKRQSVAFWCNPISGHATLYWYQQILGQGPKLLIQFQNNGVVDDSQLPKDRFSAERLKGVDSTLKIQPAKLEDSAVYLCASSLDSGTFTDTQYFGPGTRLTVL.

At least ten counts were recorded for this clonotype. The chain joins TRBV7-2 to TRBJ2-7; TRBD2 agrees at 8 bases. The CDR3 extends over 13 amino acids. The junction had 10 bases not matched to a gene; V was cut back by 8 bases and J by 7 bases. Germline lookup yields CDR1 SGHTA and CDR2 FQGNSA. The chain's CDR3 is CASRLAGASEQYF. The DNA for the CDR3 is TGTGCCAGCCGGCTAGCGGGCGCCTCTGAGCAGTACTTC.

This clonotype was recorded many times. The chain couples TRBV4-2 to TRBJ2-7; D not certain. Germline V gives CDR1 LGHNA, CDR2 YNFKEQ. V gave up 4 bases and J gave up 2 bases, with 15 bases separating them. The CDR3 is made up of 15 amino acids. The CDR3, as DNA: TGTGCCAGCAGCCCTCGGACGGATATTACCTACGAGCAGTACTTC. Residues: CASSPRTDITYEQYF.

The chain has TRBV29-1 and TRBJ2-1, with D perhaps matching TRBD2 (5 bases). Between the trimmed V and J ends, which lost 5 bases and 7 bases, there was a span of 24 bases. The germline CDR1 and CDR2 sequences are SQVTM and ANQGSEA. The CDR3 extends over 16 amino acids. The CDR3 loop is CSVFLKTIFSGNEQFF. The CDR3 DNA reads TGCAGCGTTTTCCTAAAGACGATTTTTTCGGGGAATGAGCAGTTCTTC.